The T cell receptor beta chain under discussion was sequenced for a study of beta chain features in type 1 diabetes. This CDR3 has 14 amino acids. CDR1 SGDLS and CDR2 YYNGEE come from the germline V gene. The V gene lost 4 bases and the J gene lost 4 bases, with 12 bases spanning the gap. All of the isolated RNA was reverse transcribed, so expressed TCRB transcripts were sequenced. Method: immunoSEQ multiplex PCR; TCRdb's copy keeps in-frame clones and lacks some. The sample lists under 250,000 clones, roughly an eighth occurring once. The sequencing input was naive CD4+ T cells from blood. The J gene is TRBJ1-3, the V gene TRBV9, with a weak D call TRBD1 (5 bases). The sequence was obtained from a woman between 35 and 50 years old in good health. The CDR3 spells CASSITGTGNTIYF. The CDR3 nucleotides are TGTGCCAGCAGCATTACAGGTACAGGAAACACCATATATTTT.